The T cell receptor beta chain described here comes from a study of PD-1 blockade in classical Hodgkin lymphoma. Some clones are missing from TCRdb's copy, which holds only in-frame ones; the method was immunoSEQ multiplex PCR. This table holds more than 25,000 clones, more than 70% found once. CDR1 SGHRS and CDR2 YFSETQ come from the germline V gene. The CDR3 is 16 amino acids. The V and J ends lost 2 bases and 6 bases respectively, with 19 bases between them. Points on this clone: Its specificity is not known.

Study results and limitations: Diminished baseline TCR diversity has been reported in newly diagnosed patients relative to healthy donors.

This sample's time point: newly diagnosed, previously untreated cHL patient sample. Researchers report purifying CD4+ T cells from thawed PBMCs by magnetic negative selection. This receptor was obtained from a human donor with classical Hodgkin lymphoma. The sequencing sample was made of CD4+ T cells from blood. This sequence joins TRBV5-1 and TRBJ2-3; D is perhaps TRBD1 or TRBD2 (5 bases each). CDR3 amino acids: CASSFYGTPNTDTQYF. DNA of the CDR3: TGCGCCAGCAGCTTTTACGGGACCCCCAATACGGATACGCAGTATTTT.